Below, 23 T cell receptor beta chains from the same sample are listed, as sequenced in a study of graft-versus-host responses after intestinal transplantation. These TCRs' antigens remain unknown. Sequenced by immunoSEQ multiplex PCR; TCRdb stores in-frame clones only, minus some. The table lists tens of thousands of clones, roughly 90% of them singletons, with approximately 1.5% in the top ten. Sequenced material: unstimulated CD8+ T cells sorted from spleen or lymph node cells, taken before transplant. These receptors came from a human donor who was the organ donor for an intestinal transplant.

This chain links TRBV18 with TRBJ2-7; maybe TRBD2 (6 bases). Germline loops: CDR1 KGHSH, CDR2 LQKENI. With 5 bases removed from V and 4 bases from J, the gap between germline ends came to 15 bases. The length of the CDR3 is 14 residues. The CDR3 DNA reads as TGTGCCAGCTCAGAAGCGACTAGTGGGTACGAGCAGTACTTC. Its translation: CASSEATSGYEQYF.

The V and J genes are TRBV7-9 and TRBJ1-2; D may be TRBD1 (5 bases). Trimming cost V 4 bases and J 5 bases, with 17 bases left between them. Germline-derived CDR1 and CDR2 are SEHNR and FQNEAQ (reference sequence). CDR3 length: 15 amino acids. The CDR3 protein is CASSSRDSRWYGYTF. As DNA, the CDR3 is TGTGCCAGCAGCTCCCGGGACTCACGATGGTATGGCTACACCTTC.

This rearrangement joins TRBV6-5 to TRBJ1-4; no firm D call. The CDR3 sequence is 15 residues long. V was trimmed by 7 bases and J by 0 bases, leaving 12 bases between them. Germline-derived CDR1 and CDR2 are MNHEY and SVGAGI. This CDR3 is CASTKSQATNEKLFF. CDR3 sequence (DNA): TGTGCCAGCACCAAGAGCCAGGCAACTAATGAAAAACTGTTTTTT.

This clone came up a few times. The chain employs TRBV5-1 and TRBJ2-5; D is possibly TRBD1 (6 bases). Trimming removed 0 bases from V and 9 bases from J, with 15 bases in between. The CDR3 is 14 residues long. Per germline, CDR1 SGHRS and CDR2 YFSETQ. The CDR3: CASSLAGTLRPQYF. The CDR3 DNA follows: TGCGCCAGCAGCTTGGCCGGGACACTGCGGCCCCAGTACTTC.

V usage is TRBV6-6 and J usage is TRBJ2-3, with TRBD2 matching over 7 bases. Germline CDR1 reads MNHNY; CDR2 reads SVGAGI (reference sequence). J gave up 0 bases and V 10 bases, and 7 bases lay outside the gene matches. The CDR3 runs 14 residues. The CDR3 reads CATSLATSTDTQYF. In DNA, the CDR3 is TGTGCCACCTCACTAGCGACCAGCACAGATACGCAGTATTTT.

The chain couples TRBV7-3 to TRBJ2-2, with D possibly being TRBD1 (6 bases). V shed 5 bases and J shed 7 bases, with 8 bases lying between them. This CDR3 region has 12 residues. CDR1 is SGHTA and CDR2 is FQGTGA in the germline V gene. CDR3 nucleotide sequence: TGTGCCAGCAGCCCGACAGGCGGGGAGCTGTTTTTT. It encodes CASSPTGGELFF. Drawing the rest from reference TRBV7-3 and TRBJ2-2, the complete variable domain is GAGVSQTPSNKVTEKGKYVELRCDPISGHTALYWYRQSLGQGPEFLIYFQGTGAADDSGLPNDRFFAVRPEGSVSTLKIQRTERGDSAVYLCASSPTGGELFFGEGSRLTVL.

The CDR3: CASDLGTDEKLFF. As DNA, the CDR3 is TGTGCCAGCGATCTAGGGACAGACGAAAAACTGTTTTTT. The chain carries TRBV7-6 and TRBJ1-4, with 7 bases identical to TRBD1. The CDR3 length is 13 residues. Germline V gene sequence: CDR1 SGHVS, CDR2 FNYEAQ. Losses at the gene ends were 8 bases for V and 8 bases for J; bases not matched to a gene: 8.

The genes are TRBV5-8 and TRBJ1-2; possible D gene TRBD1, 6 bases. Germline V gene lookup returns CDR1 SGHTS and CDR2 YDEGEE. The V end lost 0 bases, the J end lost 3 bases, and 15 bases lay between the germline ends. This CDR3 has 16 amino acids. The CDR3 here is CASSLVTGWSDYGYTF. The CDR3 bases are TGTGCCAGCAGCTTGGTGACAGGATGGAGCGACTATGGCTACACCTTC.

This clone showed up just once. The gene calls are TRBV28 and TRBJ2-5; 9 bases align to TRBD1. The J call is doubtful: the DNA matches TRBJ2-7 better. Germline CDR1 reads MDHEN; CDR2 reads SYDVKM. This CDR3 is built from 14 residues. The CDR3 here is CASSLGQGRYEQYF. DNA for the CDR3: TGTGCCAGCAGTTTGGGACAGGGACGCTACGAGCAGTACTTC.

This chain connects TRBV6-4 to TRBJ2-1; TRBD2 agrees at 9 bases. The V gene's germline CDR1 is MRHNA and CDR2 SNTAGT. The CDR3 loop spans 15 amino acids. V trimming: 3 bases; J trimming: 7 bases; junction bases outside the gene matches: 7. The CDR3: CASSETSGSLNEQFF. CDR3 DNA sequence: TGTGCCAGCAGTGAGACTAGCGGATCACTAAATGAGCAGTTCTTC.

The DNA for the CDR3 is TGTGCCAGCAGCTTAAATACCGGGGGACAGTCAGAGACCCAGTACTTC. Translating it yields CASSLNTGGQSETQYF. The chain employs TRBV7-3 and TRBJ2-5; possibly TRBD1 for D (7 bases). The CDR3 has 16 residues. Germline CDR1 SGHTA, CDR2 FQGTGA. Trimming removed 1 base at V and 4 bases at J, with 16 bases between.

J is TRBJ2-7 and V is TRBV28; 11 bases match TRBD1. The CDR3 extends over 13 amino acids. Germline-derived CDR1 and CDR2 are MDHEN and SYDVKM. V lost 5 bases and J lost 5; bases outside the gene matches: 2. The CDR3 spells CASSPGQGDEQYF. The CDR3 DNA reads TGTGCCAGCAGTCCGGGACAGGGGGACGAGCAGTACTTC. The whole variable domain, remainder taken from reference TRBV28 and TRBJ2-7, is DVKVTQSSRYLVKRTGEKVFLECVQDMDHENMFWYRQDPGLGLRLIYFSYDVKMKEKGDIPEGYSVSREKKERFSLILESASTNQTSMYLCASSPGQGDEQYFGPGTRLTVT.

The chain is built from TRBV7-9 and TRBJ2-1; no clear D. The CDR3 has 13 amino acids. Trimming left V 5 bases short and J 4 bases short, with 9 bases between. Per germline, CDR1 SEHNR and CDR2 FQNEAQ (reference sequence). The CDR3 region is CASSHYFYNEQFF. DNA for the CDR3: TGTGCCAGCAGCCACTATTTTTACAATGAGCAGTTCTTC. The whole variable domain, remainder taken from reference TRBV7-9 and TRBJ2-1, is DTGVSQNPRHKITKRGQNVTFRCDPISEHNRLYWYRQTLGQGPEFLTYFQNEAQLEKSRLLSDRFSAERPKGSFSTLEIQRTEQGDSAMYLCASSHYFYNEQFFGPGTRLTVL.

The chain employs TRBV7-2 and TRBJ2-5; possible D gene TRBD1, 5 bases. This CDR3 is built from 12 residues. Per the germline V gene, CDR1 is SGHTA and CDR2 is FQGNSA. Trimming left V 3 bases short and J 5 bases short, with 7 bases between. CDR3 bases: TGTGCCAGCAGCTTCGACAGTGAGACCCAGTACTTC. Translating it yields CASSFDSETQYF.

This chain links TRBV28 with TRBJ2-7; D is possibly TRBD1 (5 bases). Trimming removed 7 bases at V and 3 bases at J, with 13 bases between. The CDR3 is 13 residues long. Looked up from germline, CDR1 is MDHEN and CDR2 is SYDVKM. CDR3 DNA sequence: TGTGCCAGCACGTCTCGACAGAACTACGAGCAGTACTTC. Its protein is CASTSRQNYEQYF.

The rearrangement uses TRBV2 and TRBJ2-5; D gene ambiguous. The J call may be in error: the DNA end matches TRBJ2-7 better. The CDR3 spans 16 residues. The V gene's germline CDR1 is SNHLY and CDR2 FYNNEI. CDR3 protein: CASSGFGSRSSYEQYF. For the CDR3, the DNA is TGTGCCAGCAGTGGGTTTGGAAGTAGGAGCTCCTACGAGCAGTACTTC.

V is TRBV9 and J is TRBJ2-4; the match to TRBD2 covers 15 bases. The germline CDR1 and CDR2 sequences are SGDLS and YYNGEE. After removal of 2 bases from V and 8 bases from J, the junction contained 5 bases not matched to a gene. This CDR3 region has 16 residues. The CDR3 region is CASSVGLAGGRDIQYF. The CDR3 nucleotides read TGTGCCAGCAGCGTCGGACTAGCGGGAGGGAGAGACATTCAGTACTTC.

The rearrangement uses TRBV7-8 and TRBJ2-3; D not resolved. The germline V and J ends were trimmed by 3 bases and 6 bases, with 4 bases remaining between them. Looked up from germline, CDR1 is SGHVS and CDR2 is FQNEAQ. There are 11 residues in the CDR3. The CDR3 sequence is CASSFGDTQYF. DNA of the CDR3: TGTGCCAGCAGCTTCGGGGATACGCAGTATTTT.

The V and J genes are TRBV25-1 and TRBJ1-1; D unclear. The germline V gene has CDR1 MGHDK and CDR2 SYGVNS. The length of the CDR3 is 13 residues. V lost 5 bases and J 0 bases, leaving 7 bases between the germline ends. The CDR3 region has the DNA TGTGCCAGCAGTCGGGGTATGAACACTGAAGCTTTCTTT. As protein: CASSRGMNTEAFF. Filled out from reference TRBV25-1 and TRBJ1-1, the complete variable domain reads EADIYQTPRYLVIGTGKKITLECSQTMGHDKMYWYQQDPGMELHLIHYSYGVNSTEKGDLSSESTVSRIRTEHFPLTLESARPSHTSQYLCASSRGMNTEAFFGQGTRLTVV.

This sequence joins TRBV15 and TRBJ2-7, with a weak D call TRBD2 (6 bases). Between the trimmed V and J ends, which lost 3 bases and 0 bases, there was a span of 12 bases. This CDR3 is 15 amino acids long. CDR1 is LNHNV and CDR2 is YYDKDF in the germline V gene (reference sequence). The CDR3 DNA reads TGTGCCACCAGCAGGGCCCGGGGGAGCTCCTACGAGCAGTACTTC. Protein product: CATSRARGSSYEQYF.

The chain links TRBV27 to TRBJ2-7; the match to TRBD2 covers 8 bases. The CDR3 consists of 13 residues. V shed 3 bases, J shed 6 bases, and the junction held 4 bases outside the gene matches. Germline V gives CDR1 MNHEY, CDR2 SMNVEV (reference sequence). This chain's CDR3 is CASSLGLGGEQYF. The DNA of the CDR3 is TGTGCCAGCAGTTTGGGACTAGGGGGCGAGCAGTACTTC.

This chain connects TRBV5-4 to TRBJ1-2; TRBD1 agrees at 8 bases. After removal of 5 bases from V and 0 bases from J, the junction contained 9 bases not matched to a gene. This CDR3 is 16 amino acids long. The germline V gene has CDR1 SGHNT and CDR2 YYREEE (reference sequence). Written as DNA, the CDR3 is TGTGCCAGCAGTCTCCCAGGGACAGGCGCTAACTATGGCTACACCTTC. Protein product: CASSLPGTGANYGYTF.

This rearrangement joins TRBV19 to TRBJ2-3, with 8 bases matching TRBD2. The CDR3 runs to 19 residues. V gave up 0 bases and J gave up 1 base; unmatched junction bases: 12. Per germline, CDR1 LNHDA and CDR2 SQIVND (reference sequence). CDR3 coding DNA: TGTGCCAGTAGTATAGATGAATGGGGCGCGGGACTAGGCACAGATACGCAGTATTTT. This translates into CASSIDEWGAGLGTDTQYF.